This T cell receptor beta chain came from a study of blood T cell repertoires in COVID-19. Study at large: Acute and convalescent COVID-19 samples came from the United States, Italy and Spain. PBMCs, B-cell-depleted T cells, or T cells provided the cDNA or gDNA that made up the material.

This CDR3 has 15 amino acids. Germline assignment: CDR1 SGHRS and CDR2 YFSETQ. Trimming removed 4 bases from V and 2 bases from J; junction bases left unmatched: 6. Assay: immunoSEQ multiplex PCR; the TCRdb copy retains only in-frame clones and omits some. In the table there are 30,000 to 35,000 clones, 75% to 90% of which are singletons. The chain combines TRBV5-1 with TRBJ1-1; TRBD1 agrees at 9 bases. Sequencing was done on a sample of peripheral blood. The TCR comes from a man older than 75 with active COVID-19. The CDR3 nucleotides are TGCGCCAGCAGCCTCCCGACAGGGGGTAACACTGAAGCTTTCTTT. It translates to CASSLPTGGNTEAFF.